The 3 T cell receptor beta chains presented below share a single source sample, sequenced in a study of cytomegalovirus exposure and HLA in healthy donors. PCR primers comprised 60 Vbeta and 13 Jbeta primers. The protocol was immunoSEQ multiplex PCR, while the TCRdb copy is restricted to in-frame clones and leaves out a portion. Counted here are about 160,000 clones, roughly 82% occurring once; the ten biggest clones make up about 1.6%. Source material: PBMCs. These receptor sequences come from a girl aged 5-17 years in good health and CMV-seropositive.

The genes are TRBV28 and TRBJ2-5; D is possibly TRBD2 (5 bases). The CDR3 has 15 residues. Looked up from germline, CDR1 is MDHEN and CDR2 is SYDVKM. V was trimmed by 3 bases and J by 5 bases, leaving 16 bases between them. Written as DNA, the CDR3 is TGTGCCAGCAGTTTCGACGGGGATCGCGTGGAGACCCAGTACTTC. Translating it yields CASSFDGDRVETQYF.

CDR3 sequence: CASSPNYSGGYTF. In DNA, the CDR3 is TGCGCCAGCAGCCCAAATTACAGCGGCGGCTACACCTTC. V gene TRBV5-1 combines with J gene TRBJ1-2, with D uncertain. The CDR3 contains 13 residues. Germline V gene sequence: CDR1 SGHRS, CDR2 YFSETQ. The V end was cut by 4 bases, the J end by 8 bases, with 15 bases between.

The rearrangement joins TRBV15 to TRBJ1-3, with TRBD1 identical over 9 bases. CDR3 size: 19 residues. CDR1 is LNHNV, CDR2 YYDKDF, per germline (reference sequence). J was trimmed by 2 bases and V by 7 bases; bases with no gene match: 18. The CDR3 DNA sequence: TGTGCCACCACCCCGCTTTTATCGGACAGGGGAGTCCCTGGAAACACCATATATTTT. Protein sequence: CATTPLLSDRGVPGNTIYF.